This TCR beta chain stems from a study of blood T cell repertoires in COVID-19. Study in general: Samples came from the United States, Italy and Spain, spanning acute and convalescent COVID-19. In each case, the material was cDNA or gDNA derived from T cells, B-cell-depleted T cells, or PBMCs.

Authors' data handling: Amplifying reference gene primers gave estimates of nucleated cell counts. Generated by immunoSEQ multiplex PCR, the TCRdb table keeps only in-frame clones and is missing some. V and J calls and clone size come straight from that table; D and trimming were deduced from the DNA. The profile shows about 15,000 clones, around 83% of them singletons. V gave up 0 bases and J gave up 0 bases, with 4 bases separating them. The CDR3 consists of 14 residues. In germline, CDR1 is ENHRY, CDR2 SYGVKD. The receptor's source is a woman aged 50 to 65 with active or convalescent COVID-19. The rearrangement links TRBV10-3 to TRBJ2-3; D not certain. The material sequenced was peripheral blood. CDR3 loop: CAISESTSTDTQYF. CDR3 nucleotides: TGTGCCATCAGTGAGTCAACTAGCACAGATACGCAGTATTTT.